The 26 T cell receptor beta chains reported below all come from one sample, sequenced in a study of vaccination effects on CD4 cells after COVID-19. This table comes from immunoSEQ multiplex PCR, and its TCRdb copy is limited to in-frame clones, with some not included. The table lists about 28,000 clones, about 70% of them singletons. Antigen-specific CD4+ T cells were expanded (with viral peptide pools) by the ViraFEST assay ahead of sequencing. Having been cultured for under twelve days, the cells underwent CD4+ T cell isolation. BNT162b2 vaccine or mRNA-1273 vaccine was given to participants in two doses. No cognate antigen is known for these TCRs. Specimen: CD4+ T cells from PBMCs cultured with HCoV-NL63 spike peptides, collected after COVID-19 vaccination. The source of these receptors is a human donor who received a COVID-19 vaccine.

A few counts support this clone. The rearrangement uses TRBV5-1 and TRBJ1-3, with D unresolved. The germline gives CDR1 SGHRS, CDR2 YFSETQ. With 0 bases removed from V and 7 bases from J, the gap between germline ends came to 17 bases. The length of the CDR3 is 16 residues. The CDR3 DNA is TGCGCCAGCAGCTTGGATGGTTGGTCCCTCGAGAACACCATATATTTT. Protein sequence: CASSLDGWSLENTIYF.

This clone has more than one count but fewer than ten. CDR3 protein: CASSQDGGLGAGVYF. DNA of the CDR3: TGTGCCAGCAGCCAAGATGGGGGATTGGGAGCGGGAGTCTACTTC. This sequence joins TRBV3-1 (or the pseudogene TRBV3-2) and TRBJ2-7, with 8 bases lining up with TRBD2. The junction had 14 bases not matched to a gene; V was cut back by 0 bases and J by 13 bases. The CDR3 contains 15 residues. CDR1 is LGHDT, CDR2 YNNKEL, per germline (reference sequence).

This clone was seen only once. The rearrangement uses TRBV9 and TRBJ1-2; D is uncertain. The V gene lost 1 base and the J gene lost 8 bases, with 12 bases spanning the gap. CDR1 is SGDLS, CDR2 YYNGEE, per germline. This CDR3 contains 13 residues. CDR3 sequence (DNA): TGTGCCAGCAGCGTAATGGGTGAAAGGGGCTACACCTTC. Translated: CASSVMGERGYTF. The full variable domain, its missing parts supplied by reference TRBV9 and TRBJ1-2, is DSGVTQTPKHLITATGQRVTLRCSPRSGDLSVYWYQQSLDQGLQFLIQYYNGEERAKGNILERFSAQQFPDLHSELNLSSLELGDSALYFCASSVMGERGYTFGSGTRLTVV.

The V gene is TRBV19, the J gene TRBJ2-2, with TRBD1 identical over 12 bases. Looked up from germline, CDR1 is LNHDA and CDR2 is SQIVND (reference sequence). V was clipped by 10 bases and J by 7 bases; unmatched bases: 4. This CDR3 has 13 residues. The CDR3 coding sequence is TGTGCCACCGGGACAGGGGGCATCGGGGAGCTGTTTTTT. Translation gives CATGTGGIGELFF. Combining the CDR3 with reference TRBV19 and TRBJ2-2 gives the whole variable domain DGGITQSPKYLFRKEGQNVTLSCEQNLNHDAMYWYRQDPGQGLRLIYYSQIVNDFQKGDIAEGYSVSREKKESFPLTVTSAQKNPTAFYLCATGTGGIGELFFGEGSRLTVL.

V is TRBV7-7 and J is TRBJ2-5, with a weak D call TRBD2 (6 bases). The CDR3 contains 15 residues. V gave up 1 base and J gave up 0 bases, with 9 bases separating them. Germline loops: CDR1 SSHAT, CDR2 FNYEAQ (reference sequence). The CDR3 sequence: CASSLGAGYQETQYF. The CDR3 nucleotides read TGTGCCAGCAGCTTAGGTGCGGGGTACCAAGAGACCCAGTACTTC.

This rearrangement joins TRBV2 to TRBJ2-7; tentatively, D is TRBD2 (6 bases). Germline V gene sequence: CDR1 SNHLY, CDR2 FYNNEI. V was shortened by 0 bases and J by 2 bases, with 14 bases between the two germline ends. The CDR3 is made up of 16 amino acids. The CDR3, as DNA: TGTGCCAGCAGTGAAGCGGGACTGAGGGTGGCCTACGAGCAGTACTTC. Protein sequence: CASSEAGLRVAYEQYF.

The chain has TRBV29-1 and TRBJ2-3; TRBD1 matches 7 bases. The CDR3 loop spans 11 amino acids. J lost 8 bases, V lost 6 bases, and 5 bases had no gene match. In germline, CDR1 is SQVTM, CDR2 ANQGSEA. CDR3 coding DNA: TGCAGCGTCTTGACAGGGCGTACGCAGTATTTT. Translation gives CSVLTGRTQYF.

This clone was seen once. The chain carries TRBV7-9 and TRBJ1-1, with 8 bases fitting TRBD1. Trimming took 5 bases from V and 5 from J; bases not matched to a gene: 7. This CDR3 has 14 amino acids. Germline V gives CDR1 SEHNR, CDR2 FQNEAQ (reference sequence). This CDR3 is CASSIRQGNTEAFF. The CDR3 DNA is TGTGCCAGCAGCATTCGACAGGGGAATACTGAAGCTTTCTTT.

The sample holds a few counts of this clone. V is TRBV5-1 and J is TRBJ1-4; 7 nucleotides align to TRBD1. The CDR3 loop spans 14 amino acids. With V trimmed by 2 bases and J by 8 bases, 6 bases remained unmatched. Germline loops: CDR1 SGHRS, CDR2 YFSETQ. The CDR3 sequence: CASSFSGGYEKLFF. The CDR3 DNA sequence: TGCGCCAGCAGCTTTTCAGGGGGGTACGAAAAACTGTTTTTT.

V gene TRBV7-9 combines with J gene TRBJ1-1; the match to TRBD1 covers 10 bases. Germline-derived CDR1 and CDR2 are SEHNR and FQNEAQ (reference sequence). Germline trimming cut 6 bases from V and 0 bases from J; bases unmatched to any gene: 4. The CDR3 totals 15 residues. Here the CDR3 DNA reads TGTGCCAGCAGTCGACAGGGGGCCTTGAACACTGAAGCTTTCTTT. Protein: CASSRQGALNTEAFF.

This sequence joins TRBV19 and TRBJ1-5; D is undetermined. V was shortened by 3 bases and J by 2 bases, with 17 bases between the two germline ends. CDR3 length: 17 amino acids. Germline V gene data show CDR1 as LNHDA and CDR2 as SQIVND (reference sequence). The CDR3 loop is CASSIAFRRARNQPQHF. The CDR3 DNA sequence: TGTGCCAGTAGTATTGCGTTCAGGAGGGCTCGCAATCAGCCCCAGCATTTT.

The rearrangement joins TRBV6-4 to TRBJ2-3; 10 bases match TRBD2. The ends lost 0 bases at V and 3 bases at J; junction bases unmatched: 0. Germline V CDR1 and CDR2: MRHNA, SNTAGT. The CDR3 consists of 15 residues. CDR3: CASSDSLAGTDTQYF. CDR3 nucleotides: TGTGCCAGCAGTGACTCACTAGCGGGGACAGATACGCAGTATTTT.

The chain carries TRBV7-8 and TRBJ1-2; D is uncertain. The germline V gene has CDR1 SGHVS and CDR2 FQNEAQ. This CDR3 spans 17 amino acids. V was clipped by 1 base and J by 0 bases, with 15 bases between them. DNA of the CDR3: TGTGCCAGCAGCTTAGGGATCATGTGGAATCCTAACTATGGCTACACCTTC. Translation: CASSLGIMWNPNYGYTF.

This rearrangement joins TRBV2 to TRBJ2-1; D might be TRBD1 or TRBD2, each matching 5 bases. The length of the CDR3 is 14 residues. V lost 8 bases, J lost 4 bases, and 15 bases lay in between. CDR1 SNHLY and CDR2 FYNNEI come from the germline V gene. The CDR3 nucleotides read TGTGCCAGCCACCGGGGCGAGGGGTACAATGAGCAGTTCTTC. Its protein is CASHRGEGYNEQFF. The variable domain in full, with the rest retrieved from reference TRBV2 and TRBJ2-1, is EPEVTQTPSHQVTQMGQEVILRCVPISNHLYFYWYRQILGQKVEFLVSFYNNEISEKSEIFDDQFSVERPDGSNFTLKIRSTKLEDSAMYFCASHRGEGYNEQFFGPGTRLTVL.

The rearrangement uses TRBV3-1 (or the pseudogene TRBV3-2) and TRBJ2-7; 7 bases agree with TRBD2. In germline, CDR1 is LGHDT, CDR2 YNNKEL (reference sequence). The CDR3 covers 14 residues. V trimming: 3 bases; J trimming: 9 bases; junction bases outside the gene matches: 11. CDR3 coding DNA: TGTGCCAGCAGCCAGACTCTGAGGGAGGGTGGGCAGTACTTC. It codes for CASSQTLREGGQYF.

This chain links TRBV5-4 with TRBJ1-2, with D tentatively TRBD1 (5 bases). Per germline, CDR1 SGHNT and CDR2 YYREEE (reference sequence). This CDR3 is 13 amino acids long. V was cut by 1 base and J by 3 bases, with 7 bases left in between. The CDR3 is CASSLKQDYGYTF. The CDR3 DNA is TGTGCCAGCAGCTTGAAACAGGACTATGGCTACACCTTC.

V gene TRBV5-1 combines with J gene TRBJ2-1, with 8 bases fitting TRBD1. The CDR3 runs 15 residues. CDR1 and CDR2 (germline): SGHRS, YFSETQ. The V gene end was trimmed by 1 base and the J gene end by 6 bases; junction bases not matched to a gene: 6. The CDR3 here is CASSLRLDRGNEQFF. Here the CDR3 DNA reads TGCGCCAGCAGCTTGAGACTAGACAGGGGCAATGAGCAGTTCTTC.

The CDR3, as DNA: TGCAGCGTGACCCCTGTGTTATCGAACACTGAAGCTTTCTTT. This gives the protein CSVTPVLSNTEAFF. The chain uses TRBV29-1 and TRBJ1-1, with no clear D. Trimming removed 6 bases from V and 1 base from J, with 15 bases in between. This CDR3 region has 14 residues. Germline V lookup: CDR1 SQVTM, CDR2 ANQGSEA.

The rearrangement joins TRBV5-1 to TRBJ2-7; weak D call: TRBD1 (6 bases). The CDR3 length is 16 residues. Trimming removed 5 bases from V and 4 bases from J, with 22 bases in between. In germline, CDR1 is SGHRS, CDR2 YFSETQ. This CDR3 reads CASSLPNHRVRYEQYF. Here the CDR3 DNA reads TGCGCCAGCAGTCTCCCTAACCACAGGGTTAGGTACGAGCAGTACTTC.

This clone was seen only once. The chain employs TRBV12-3 or TRBV12-4 and TRBJ1-2; D unresolved. The CDR3 length is 12 residues. Trimming left V 6 bases short and J 1 base short, with 6 bases between. CDR3: CASRSVNYGYTF. CDR3 sequence (DNA): TGTGCCAGCAGGTCGGTTAACTATGGCTACACCTTC.

The rearrangement uses TRBV5-1 and TRBJ1-1, with 9 bases aligning to TRBD1. This CDR3 contains 17 residues. Germline values: CDR1 SGHRS, CDR2 YFSETQ. The ends lost 0 bases at V and 0 bases at J; junction bases unmatched: 6. CDR3 sequence reads: CASSLGGQGLMNTEAFF. CDR3 nucleotides: TGCGCCAGCAGCTTGGGGGGACAGGGATTGATGAACACTGAAGCTTTCTTT. The whole variable domain, remainder taken from reference TRBV5-1 and TRBJ1-1, is KAGVTQTPRYLIKTRGQQVTLSCSPISGHRSVSWYQQTPGQGLQFLFEYFSETQRNKGNFPGRFSGRQFSNSRSEMNVSTLELGDSALYLCASSLGGQGLMNTEAFFGQGTRLTVV.

CDR3: CATSQDYEQYF. As DNA, the CDR3 is TGTGCCACCTCTCAGGACTACGAGCAGTACTTC. The rearrangement uses TRBV24-1 and TRBJ2-7, with D unclear. Germline V gene lookup returns CDR1 KGHDR and CDR2 SFDVKD. This CDR3 contains 11 residues. Trimming stripped 9 bases from V and 3 bases from J, with 8 bases between.

The chain is built from TRBV30 and TRBJ2-2; TRBD1 agrees at 7 bases. From germline, CDR1 is GTSNPN and CDR2 SVGIG (reference sequence). After removal of 3 bases from V and 1 base from J, the junction contained 5 bases not matched to a gene. This CDR3 contains 15 residues. CDR3 DNA sequence: TGTGCCTGGAGGATCCGGGACAGGAACACCGGGGAGCTGTTTTTT. Protein: CAWRIRDRNTGELFF. Combining the CDR3 with reference TRBV30 and TRBJ2-2 gives the whole variable domain SQTIHQWPATLVQPVGSPLSLECTVEGTSNPNLYWYRQAAGRGLQLLFYSVGIGQISSEVPQNLSASRPQDRQFILSSKKLLLSDSGFYLCAWRIRDRNTGELFFGEGSRLTVL.

The chain employs TRBV5-8 and TRBJ1-2; TRBD1 might be the D (5 bases). Germline-derived CDR1 and CDR2 are SGHTS and YDEGEE. V was trimmed by 0 bases and J by 3 bases, leaving 12 bases between them. The CDR3 is made up of 15 amino acids. CDR3 coding DNA: TGTGCCAGCAGCTTGGCCGTCGGGGACGACTATGGCTACACCTTC. It is translated as CASSLAVGDDYGYTF. The entire variable domain, with the rest obtained from reference TRBV5-8 and TRBJ1-2, is as follows: EAGVTQSPTHLIKTRGQQATLRCSPISGHTSVYWYQQALGLGLQFLLWYDEGEERNRGNFPPRFSGRQFPNYSSELNVNALELEDSALYLCASSLAVGDDYGYTFGSGTRLTVV.

The chain recombines TRBV2 with TRBJ1-1, with 8 bases aligning to TRBD1. Germline-derived CDR1 and CDR2 are SNHLY and FYNNEI. The CDR3 has 14 amino acids. The J segment lost 3 bases and the V segment lost 4 bases, leaving 4 bases of the junction unmatched. The CDR3 DNA sequence: TGTGCCAGCAGTGGAACAGGGGGGGACACTGAAGCTTTCTTT. This codes for CASSGTGGDTEAFF.

This clone was counted a few times. V usage is TRBV3-1 (or the pseudogene TRBV3-2) and J usage is TRBJ1-2; no reliable D call. This CDR3 is built from 14 residues. CDR1 and CDR2 from the germline V gene are LGHDT and YNNKEL (reference sequence). The ends were cut back, 4 bases at V and 4 bases at J, with 13 bases in the middle. The CDR3 coding sequence is TGTGCCAGCAGCCCAAGGACGTCTTCCTATGGCTACACCTTC. Translation gives CASSPRTSSYGYTF.